This T cell receptor (beta chain) came from a study of blood T cells in healthy people across ages (dated by TCRdb to between 2014 and 2017). A note on the overall study: In model experiments, template switching captured roughly one uniquely barcoded TCR beta cDNA molecule for every two T cells. Two additional independent replicas of 1 million unique cDNA reads from the same blood draw were analyzed for two donors (one aged 18 to 30 and one aged 80 or older). The donors were split into four age groups: young (average approximately 16 years), middle-aged (around 40), aged (62) and long-lived (82). Age-related changes in TCR beta repertoire diversity were measured in the study by deep sequencing normalized with unique cDNA molecular identifiers. To avoid experimental bias, donors of different ages were randomly spread across the sequencing lanes.

The CDR3 numbers 13 residues from cysteine through phenylalanine. CDR3 DNA only is kept here, 39 bases in frame from base 1. Here V drops 5 bases and J drops 8 bases, and the junction holds 10 bases not matched to any gene. Sequences DFQATT (CDR1) and SNEGSKA (CDR2) are obtained from the germline V gene (reference sequence). Overall results and qualifications from the work: Since profiling was done on bulk unsorted PBMCs, naive and antigen-experienced compartments could not be conclusively compared. The long-lived group showed more naive CD4+ T cells, fewer expanded clones and increased TCR diversity than the aged group, suggesting age selection. Observed TCR beta diversity per million T cells fell roughly linearly with age, and a significant reduction was already apparent by age approximately 40. A strong correlation was found between observed TCR beta diversity and the percentage of naive T cells measured by flow cytometry. Estimates of total diversity based on one million sequenced T cells were considered lower bounds and underestimates. The CMV infection status of donors was not known, potentially confounding age-related changes in expanded clonotypes.

This clonotype was counted between two and nine times. Its antigen is not yet known. Base qualities are missing; no much larger clone stands one base away. Systemically healthy Caucasian individuals from Russia, some 38 in total and aged roughly 6 to 100 years, were included as donors. Approximately 11 milliliters of peripheral blood were drawn from each donor into EDTA-treated Vacutainer tubes. Ficoll-Paque density-gradient centrifugation was used to isolate PBMCs, with at least 6.5 million per sample. Trizol reagent was used to extract total RNA from the PBMCs, yielding at least 6 micrograms per sample. For every donor, an aliquot of PBMCs went through flow cytometry to measure the percentages of naive CD45RAhigh/CD27high T cells. The library relied on 5' RACE. Instrument used: Illumina HiSeq 2500. A second PCR of roughly 7 to 11 cycles was performed with a sample-barcoded 5' primer and a J-beta primer mix. Each TCR beta cDNA molecule received a unique molecular identifier from a template-switch 5' adaptor carrying 12 random nucleotides. At least 2.5 million CDR3-containing paired-end reads were obtained from each sample. First-strand cDNA synthesis was performed from all RNA using the Mint cDNA synthesis kit, with priming by a TRBC-specific oligonucleotide. Following uracil-DNA glycosylase treatment, all cDNA underwent a first 18-cycle PCR with the universal primers M1SS and BC2_uni_R. Processing in the source paper ran as follows. Normalization of each sample was performed by random selection of 1 million high-quality reads, each carrying a distinct molecular identifier. Instead of being binned into consensus sequences, reads that shared molecular identifiers were thrown out. MiTCR, run with a Q25 quality threshold and the strictest error-elimination algorithm, handled CDR3 identification, clonotype clustering and error correction. A nonparametric unseen species model with Euler transformation was used to estimate a lower bound on total TCR beta diversity. TCRdb passed the public sequencing reads through fastp at Q25 and MiXCR, retaining productive beta sequences. CDR3 protein sequences are deduplicated, and each keeps its most common genes and DNA. The V and J calls reflect TCRdb's pipeline rather than the authors' work. Within this sample are about 640,000 distinct CDR3 sequences, with approximately 30% of them counted one time only. The top ten clones comprise more than 15% of the sample.

Specimen: blood. The rearrangement joined TRBV20-1 to TRBJ1-2; 8 junctional bases match TRBD1. The receptor comes from a woman at least 80 years old in good health. The sequenced DNA is TGCAGTGCTCCCCTTCAGGGGGCGGCAGGCTACACCTTC. It translates to CSAPLQGAAGYTF.